The sequence of this T cell receptor (beta chain) was determined in a study of blood T cell repertoires in COVID-19 (TCRdb year 2020). For context, the study as a whole: Collaborator samples came from the United States, Italy and Spain and covered acute and convalescent phases of COVID-19. The material from the prospective study consisted of cDNA or gDNA derived from T cells, B-cell-depleted T cells, or PBMCs. The dataset comprised deeply sampled blood TCRbeta repertoires from subjects exposed to, actively infected with, or recovered from COVID-19. A freely available public database, intended as a resource for researchers studying the immune response to SARS-CoV-2, is where the repertoires were released. The samples were drawn from two sources: the first 160 participants of the ongoing ImmuneRACE study, and about 1,300 subjects contributed by 6 global collaborators. Sample metadata almost always included a de-identified subject ID, COVID-19 status, age in years and sex. Where HLA class I and class II types were available, the types were taken from metadata supplied by the sample provider, not from assay-based typing. Results and caveats for the whole study, not just this receptor: How much clinical and demographic metadata was included differed by source and by participant, and the metadata was provided uncurated.

A word on this clone: Which antigen it targets is not known. Base qualities were left out, and no much larger clone turns up one base away.

Whole blood was collected in K2EDTA tubes by collaborating institutions according to the institutions' own protocols. Collaborator samples were shipped for TCRbeta analysis as frozen whole blood, isolated PBMCs, or DNA extracted from either sample type. TCRbeta CDR3 regions were amplified from genomic DNA by means of the immunoSEQ Assay, a bias-controlled multiplex PCR. Per the source publication's procedure: Within the assay, amplification of reference gene primers was used to estimate how many nucleated cells each sample contained. Sequence reads were collapsed and filtered to measure the absolute abundance of every unique TCRbeta CDR3 rearrangement. For each sample, productive Simpson clonality was calculated by taking the square root of Simpson's diversity index across productive rearrangements. What TCRdb holds here is the immuneACCESS table cut down to in-frame rearrangements. Part of the clones is not present; checked against another copy, under half of the missing clones reflect an unresolved V gene, and the others are unexplained. For V, J and clone size, that table is used; D and trimming come from the DNA. The sample includes about 300,000 clones, with around nine tenths observed a single time. Approximately 4.2% of the sample goes to the ten largest clones.

CDR1 and CDR2 are drawn from the germline V gene: SGHTA, FQGNSA. From its cysteine to its phenylalanine, the CDR3 spans 16 amino acids. Only the CDR3 part of the read is kept: 48 bases, read in frame from the first base. V lost 2 bases and J lost 7 bases, and the count of bases not matched to a germline gene is 8. The TCR sequence derives from a man in his forties or fifties with acute or convalescent COVID-19. Sequencing input: peripheral blood. In this chain, TRBV7-2 is recombined with TRBJ1-6, with 7 middle bases fitting TRBD1. For the CDR3, the sequence is CASSLNRQGSNSPLHF. The sequence in DNA is TGTGCCAGCAGCTTAAACCGACAGGGTTCCAATTCACCCCTCCACTTT.